The rows below give T cell receptor beta chains drawn from one sample of a study of Ad26.COV2.S vaccination and SARS-CoV-2 variants. TCRdb's table, derived via immunoSEQ multiplex PCR, lists solely in-frame clones and lacks some. Here the sample spans around 450,000 clones, roughly 88% being singletons. The sequences come from peripheral blood, collected in a trial of Ad26.COV2.S vaccine versus placebo. These receptors came from a person aged 18-65 years who received the Ad26.COV2.S COVID-19 vaccine or a placebo. The CDR3 runs from the conserved cysteine through the conserved F or W. Fields, in order: clone size, V gene, J gene, D gene, CDR3 protein, CDR3 DNA. D genes are given only for firm matches. Rows may omit the clone size; those that give it use once, few, many or a size class.

>-|TRBV7-8|TRBJ1-5|-
CASSPAAYSNQPQHF
TGTGCCAGCAGCCCCGCGGCGTATAGCAATCAGCCCCAGCATTTT
>-|TRBV6-4|TRBJ2-3|TRBD2
CASSDSGGATDTQYF
TGTGCCAGCAGTGACTCCGGGGGGGCCACAGATACGCAGTATTTT
>-|TRBV24-1|TRBJ2-1|-
CATSDLRLAPNNEQFF
TGTGCCACCAGTGATTTGAGACTGGCGCCAAACAATGAGCAGTTCTTC
>-|TRBV29-1|TRBJ2-3|TRBD1
CSVSTGGAQYF
TGCAGCGTTTCAACAGGGGGCGCGCAGTATTTT
>-|TRBV9|TRBJ2-3|-
CASSPWPRGTDTQYF
TGTGCCAGCAGCCCCTGGCCGAGGGGGACAGATACGCAGTATTTT
>few|TRBV10-1|TRBJ2-2|-
CASSEATRKNTGELFF
TGCGCCAGCAGTGAAGCCACACGCAAGAACACCGGGGAGCTGTTTTTT
>-|TRBV6-2/TRBV6-3|TRBJ1-2|TRBD1
CASSWPRGRGYGYTF
TGTGCCAGCAGCTGGCCTAGGGGGCGCGGTTATGGCTACACCTTC
>-|TRBV30|TRBJ1-2|-
CAWGRDGGRDYGYTF
TGTGCCTGGGGAAGGGACGGGGGAAGAGACTATGGCTACACCTTC
>-|TRBV30|TRBJ1-2|-
CAWSVQGTPAAYTF
TGTGCCTGGAGTGTCCAAGGGACACCCGCGGCCTACACCTTC
>-|TRBV7-3|TRBJ2-1|TRBD2
CASSLMLSGGDYNEQFF
TGTGCCAGCAGCTTAATGCTCAGCGGGGGAGATTACAATGAGCAGTTCTTC
>-|TRBV11-2|TRBJ1-6|-
CASSLGAGYNSPLHF
TGTGCCAGCAGCTTAGGTGCTGGTTATAATTCACCCCTCCACTTT
>-|TRBV7-3|TRBJ2-5|-
CASSLTGQQETQYF
TGTGCCAGCAGCTTAACTGGGCAGCAAGAGACCCAGTACTTC
>-|TRBV4-1|TRBJ2-3|-
CASSQGQYTDTQYF
TGCGCCAGCAGCCAAGGACAGTACACAGATACGCAGTATTTT
>-|TRBV5-6|TRBJ2-2|-
CASSLTDRDTGELFF
TGTGCCAGCAGCCTGACCGACAGAGACACCGGGGAGCTGTTTTTT
>-|TRBV4-1|TRBJ2-3|-
CASSLPGATDTQYF
TGCGCCAGCAGCCTCCCCGGGGCCACAGATACGCAGTATTTT
>-|TRBV30|TRBJ2-1|TRBD1
CAWRTGTGVDEQFF
TGTGCCTGGAGAACCGGGACAGGGGTCGATGAGCAGTTCTTC
>-|TRBV6-2/TRBV6-3|TRBJ1-6|-
CASSYGRGIHNSPLHF
TGTGCCAGCAGTTACGGTAGGGGTATCCATAATTCACCCCTCCACTTT
>-|TRBV2|TRBJ2-3|-
CASSYITDTQYF
TGTGCCAGCAGTTACATCACAGATACGCAGTATTTT
>-|TRBV19|TRBJ2-1|-
CASSRGNEQFF
TGTGCCAGTAGTAGGGGGAATGAGCAGTTCTTC
>-|TRBV4-2|TRBJ1-1|TRBD1
CASSQGQGAVYTEAFF
TGTGCCAGCAGCCAAGGACAGGGGGCTGTGTACACTGAAGCTTTCTTT
>-|TRBV7-2|TRBJ1-2|-
CASSLEGARSVYGYTF
TGTGCCAGCAGCTTAGAGGGTGCCAGGTCTGTCTATGGCTACACCTTC
>-|TRBV6-4|TRBJ2-3|TRBD2
CASSDSGGDTQYF
TGTGCCAGCAGTGACTCCGGGGGGGATACGCAGTATTTT
>-|TRBV27|TRBJ1-2|-
CASSLSKGSYGYTF
TGTGCCAGCAGTTTATCTAAGGGCTCCTATGGCTACACCTTC
>-|TRBV5-1|TRBJ1-3|-
CASSEEMGGGGNTIYF
TGCGCCAGCAGCGAGGAGATGGGGGGTGGTGGAAACACCATATATTTT
>few|TRBV4-1|TRBJ1-6|-
CASSQGVQGMINNSPLHF
TGCGCCAGCAGCCAAGGGGTTCAGGGGATGATTAATAATTCACCCCTCCACTTT
>-|TRBV2|TRBJ2-1|TRBD2
CASSPLAGIYNEQFF
TGTGCCAGCAGTCCTCTAGCGGGGATCTACAATGAGCAGTTCTTC
>-|TRBV3-1/TRBV3-2|TRBJ1-2|-
CASSQWASGYTF
TGTGCCAGCAGCCAATGGGCGTCCGGCTACACCTTC
>-|TRBV30|TRBJ1-5|TRBD1
CAWSKDRGNQPQHF
TGTGCCTGGAGTAAGGACAGGGGGAATCAGCCCCAGCATTTT
>-|TRBV5-8|TRBJ2-5|TRBD1
CASSWGTGDQETQYF
TGTGCCAGCAGCTGGGGGACAGGGGACCAAGAGACCCAGTACTTC
>-|TRBV7-9|TRBJ1-3|-
CASSLASPSNTIYF
TGTGCCAGCAGCTTAGCGAGCCCGTCAAACACCATATATTTT
>-|TRBV19|TRBJ1-2|TRBD1
CASHRPDRLGGYTF
TGTGCCAGCCATCGCCCGGACAGGTTGGGGGGCTACACCTTC
>-|TRBV19|TRBJ1-1|TRBD1
CASRPTGGYTEAFF
TGTGCCAGTAGGCCGACAGGGGGGTACACTGAAGCTTTCTTT
>few|TRBV2|TRBJ1-4|-
CASSETKVTNEKLFF
TGTGCCAGCAGTGAAACAAAGGTGACTAATGAAAAACTGTTTTTT
>-|TRBV10-3|TRBJ1-6|-
CAISGMLQNSPLHF
TGTGCCATCAGTGGCATGCTCCAAAATTCACCCCTCCACTTT
>-|TRBV9|TRBJ2-1|-
CASSVEAEADSYNEQFF
TGTGCCAGCAGCGTAGAGGCTGAGGCGGACTCCTACAATGAGCAGTTCTTC
>-|TRBV9|TRBJ2-5|-
CASSVEGGVETQYF
TGTGCCAGCAGCGTCGAGGGTGGGGTGGAGACCCAGTACTTC
>-|TRBV9|TRBJ2-1|TRBD2
CASSVGIGGAVREQFF
TGTGCCAGCAGCGTAGGAATCGGGGGGGCAGTCCGCGAGCAGTTCTTC
>few|TRBV7-3|TRBJ1-2|-
CASSTQRGSGYTF
TGTGCCAGCAGCACTCAGCGGGGTAGTGGCTACACCTTC
>-|TRBV28|TRBJ1-1|-
CASSLFRGWRTEAFF
TGTGCCAGCAGTTTATTCAGGGGCTGGCGCACTGAAGCTTTCTTT
>-|TRBV7-2|TRBJ2-7|TRBD2
CASSLERGANEQYF
TGTGCCAGCAGCTTAGAGCGGGGGGCCAACGAGCAGTACTTC
>-|TRBV24-1|TRBJ2-7|-
CATRRHGGPAYEQYF
TGTGCCACCAGACGACACGGGGGACCTGCCTACGAGCAGTACTTC
>-|TRBV10-3|TRBJ2-5|-
CAPLGEETQYF
TGTGCCCCCCTGGGGGAAGAGACCCAGTACTTC
>-|TRBV12-5|TRBJ2-5|-
CASGLAGLGGETQYF
TGTGCTAGTGGTTTGGCCGGGCTCGGAGGAGAGACCCAGTACTTC
>-|TRBV6-5|TRBJ2-1|TRBD2
CASSYSASGGRNEQFF
TGTGCCAGCAGTTACTCGGCTAGCGGGGGGAGGAATGAGCAGTTCTTC
>-|TRBV5-5|TRBJ2-7|-
CASSLGDGYEQYF
TGTGCCAGCAGCTTGGGGGACGGCTACGAGCAGTACTTC